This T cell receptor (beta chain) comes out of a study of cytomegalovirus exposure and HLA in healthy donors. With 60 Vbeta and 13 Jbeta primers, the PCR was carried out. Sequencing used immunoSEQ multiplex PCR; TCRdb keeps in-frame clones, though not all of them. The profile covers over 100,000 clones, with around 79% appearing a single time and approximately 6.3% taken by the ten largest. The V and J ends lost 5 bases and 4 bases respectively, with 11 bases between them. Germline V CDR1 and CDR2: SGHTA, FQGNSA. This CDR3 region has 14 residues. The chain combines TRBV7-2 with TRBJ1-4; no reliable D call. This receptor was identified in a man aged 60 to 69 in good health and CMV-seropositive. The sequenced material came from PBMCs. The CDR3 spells CASSPAAVNEKLFF. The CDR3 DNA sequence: TGTGCCAGCAGCCCTGCCGCAGTTAATGAAAAACTGTTTTTT.